Listed here are 28 T cell receptor beta chains from one sample, sequenced in a study of blood T cell repertoires in COVID-19. Clones were sequenced by immunoSEQ multiplex PCR, and TCRdb holds only the in-frame ones, with some missing. Here the sample spans 120,000 to 150,000 clones, approximately 83% being singletons. Sample: peripheral blood. The receptors were sampled from a woman aged 55 to 70 with COVID-19, enrolled during active disease.

The chain combines TRBV5-6 with TRBJ2-7, with 12 nucleotides matching TRBD2. Germline loops: CDR1 SGHDT, CDR2 YYEEEE. This CDR3 region has 15 residues. V gave up 4 bases and J gave up 3 bases; unmatched junction bases: 5. The CDR3, as DNA: TGTGCCAGCAGCGTGGGACTAGCGGGCGGCTACGAGCAGTACTTC. It specifies CASSVGLAGGYEQYF.

V gene TRBV13 combines with J gene TRBJ2-5; 8 bases line up with TRBD2. CDR3 length: 15 residues. Per the germline V gene, CDR1 is PRHDT and CDR2 is FYEKMQ (reference sequence). Germline trimming cut 4 bases from V and 4 bases from J; bases unmatched to any gene: 8. The CDR3 sequence is CASSSKGRGVETQYF. The CDR3 bases are TGTGCCAGCAGCTCCAAGGGGCGGGGGGTAGAGACCCAGTACTTC.

The rearrangement links TRBV7-2 to TRBJ2-7; TRBD1 agrees at 10 bases. V shed 5 bases, J shed 2 bases, and the junction held 3 bases outside the gene matches. The CDR3 extends over 14 amino acids. In germline, CDR1 is SGHTA, CDR2 FQGNSA. The CDR3 is CASSPGTGAYEQYF. The CDR3 nucleotides are TGTGCCAGCAGCCCCGGGACAGGGGCCTACGAGCAGTACTTC. Using reference TRBV7-2 and TRBJ2-7 for the parts outside the CDR3, the full variable domain is GAGVSQSPSNKVTEKGKDVELRCDPISGHTALYWYRQSLGQGLEFLIYFQGNSAPDKSGLPSDRFSAERTGGSVSTLTIQRTQQEDSAVYLCASSPGTGAYEQYFGPGTRLTVT.

The chain recombines TRBV5-1 with TRBJ2-2; 9 nucleotides align to TRBD2. Trimming at V came to 1 base and at J to 0 bases, leaving 10 bases not matched to a gene. CDR3 length: 19 amino acids. Germline lookup yields CDR1 SGHRS and CDR2 YFSETQ. CDR3 residues: CASSLRDRLAATNTGELFF. DNA of the CDR3: TGCGCCAGCAGCTTGAGGGACCGACTAGCGGCGACGAACACCGGGGAGCTGTTTTTT. Full variable domain (outside the CDR3, taken from reference TRBV5-1 and TRBJ2-2): KAGVTQTPRYLIKTRGQQVTLSCSPISGHRSVSWYQQTPGQGLQFLFEYFSETQRNKGNFPGRFSGRQFSNSRSEMNVSTLELGDSALYLCASSLRDRLAATNTGELFFGEGSRLTVL.

This clone was counted a few times. This chain joins TRBV7-2 and TRBJ1-2; 12 nucleotides align to TRBD1. The CDR3 runs to 17 residues. The V and J ends lost 5 bases and 4 bases, in that order; junction bases with no gene match: 11. Germline CDR1 is SGHTA and CDR2 is FQGNSA. CDR3: CASSGTGTGGRGYGYTF. The CDR3 nucleotides are TGTGCCAGCAGCGGTACCGGGACAGGGGGCCGCGGCTATGGCTACACCTTC.

This clone appeared a few times. The CDR3 protein is CASSPGTGRLVNTEAFF. The CDR3 DNA reads TGTGCCAGTAGTCCCGGGACAGGGAGATTGGTGAACACTGAAGCTTTCTTT. The V gene is TRBV19, the J gene TRBJ1-1; TRBD1 agrees at 9 bases. The J segment lost 0 bases and the V segment lost 5 bases, leaving 10 bases of the junction unmatched. The CDR3 extends over 17 amino acids. The germline V gene has CDR1 LNHDA and CDR2 SQIVND (reference sequence).

The chain uses TRBV19 and TRBJ2-7, with a weak D call TRBD2 (5 bases). V shed 3 bases and J shed 2 bases, with 11 bases lying between them. Germline V gives CDR1 LNHDA, CDR2 SQIVND (reference sequence). The CDR3 sequence is 14 residues long. The CDR3 sequence: CASSIGVAAYEQYF. Written as DNA, the CDR3 is TGTGCCAGTAGTATCGGGGTGGCTGCCTACGAGCAGTACTTC.

Here the CDR3 reads CATDSAGQWSNQPQHF. The CDR3 nucleotides are TGTGCCACCGACTCGGCGGGTCAATGGAGCAATCAGCCCCAGCATTTT. The chain employs TRBV28 and TRBJ1-5; no firm D call. V was trimmed by 10 bases and J by 1 base, leaving 20 bases between them. The CDR3 has 16 amino acids. In germline, CDR1 is MDHEN, CDR2 SYDVKM.

This clone came up once. This rearrangement joins TRBV3-1 (or the pseudogene TRBV3-2) to TRBJ2-1; possible D gene TRBD2, 5 bases. Germline V gene sequence: CDR1 LGHDT, CDR2 YNNKEL (reference sequence). Trimming took off 2 bases at V and 4 bases at J, with 12 bases between the two ends. This CDR3 has 15 amino acids. The CDR3 sequence: CASSQPSLEYNEQFF. In DNA, the CDR3 is TGTGCCAGCAGCCAACCTAGCCTAGAATACAATGAGCAGTTCTTC.

V and J are TRBV5-1 and TRBJ2-2; TRBD1 matches at 8 bases. CDR1 and CDR2 (germline): SGHRS, YFSETQ. The CDR3 length is 14 residues. The V gene end was trimmed by 4 bases and the J gene end by 5 bases; junction bases not matched to a gene: 4. The CDR3 loop is CASSVRTGTGELFF. The CDR3 nucleotides read TGCGCCAGCAGCGTTCGGACAGGGACCGGGGAGCTGTTTTTT.

The V and J genes are TRBV10-3 and TRBJ1-1, with TRBD1 identical over 7 bases. V was clipped by 6 bases and J by 2 bases; unmatched bases: 9. The CDR3 has 15 residues. CDR1 and CDR2 (germline): ENHRY, SYGVKD. The chain's CDR3 is CAIRGGQFINTEAFF. The CDR3 nucleotides read TGTGCCATCAGGGGGGGACAGTTCATCAACACTGAAGCTTTCTTT.

The chain is built from TRBV27 and TRBJ1-3; TRBD1 is a possible D gene (5 bases). Trimming left V 2 bases short and J 4 bases short, with 12 bases between. The CDR3 sequence is 15 residues long. Germline CDR1 MNHEY, CDR2 SMNVEV (reference sequence). The DNA for the CDR3 is TGTGCCAGCAGTTTAGAAGGGGCGGACGGAAACACCATATATTTT. Translated, it gives CASSLEGADGNTIYF.

This clone showed up just a few times. The rearrangement uses TRBV7-3 and TRBJ1-1; no clear D. Deletions cut 4 bases from V and 4 bases from J, with 19 bases between. Germline V gene data show CDR1 as SGHTA and CDR2 as FQGTGA. The CDR3 runs to 16 residues. The CDR3 sequence: CASSSTWGEGVTEAFF. CDR3 DNA: TGTGCCAGCAGCTCCACGTGGGGAGAGGGTGTCACTGAAGCTTTCTTT.

As regards this clone: This specimen includes other DNA sequences encoding the same CDR3. The chain employs TRBV20-1 and TRBJ1-2; D might be TRBD1 (6 bases). CDR1 and CDR2 (germline): DFQATT, SNEGSKA (reference sequence). The CDR3 consists of 11 residues. Trimming pared 6 bases from V and 3 bases from J, leaving 8 bases between. The CDR3 protein is CSARTDYGYTF. The CDR3, as DNA: TGCAGTGCCCGGACAGACTATGGCTACACCTTC.

The count of this clone is one. The chain has TRBV20-1 and TRBJ1-1; 8 bases fit TRBD1. After removal of 3 bases from V and 3 bases from J, the junction contained 6 bases not matched to a gene. This CDR3 region has 14 residues. Germline V CDR1 and CDR2: DFQATT, SNEGSKA (reference sequence). The CDR3 loop reads CSASLTGGYTEAFF. The CDR3 bases are TGCAGTGCTAGTCTAACAGGGGGATACACTGAAGCTTTCTTT.

Only one count was recorded for this clone. This rearrangement joins TRBV9 to TRBJ1-2; D is ambiguous. Per germline, CDR1 SGDLS and CDR2 YYNGEE. Trimming shortened V by 0 bases and J by 3 bases, and 9 bases separated the two germline ends. The CDR3 is 14 amino acids. The CDR3 here is CASSVAAAYYGYTF. The DNA of the CDR3 is TGTGCCAGCAGCGTAGCGGCGGCTTACTATGGCTACACCTTC.

This clone appeared once. The CDR3 DNA is TGTGCCAGCAGCAATCGTGCCGGGGCTTTCTTT. As protein: CASSNRAGAFF. This chain uses TRBV6-5 with TRBJ1-1; D unclear. The germline gives CDR1 MNHEY, CDR2 SVGAGI. Trimming removed 6 bases from V and 11 bases from J, with 13 bases in between. The CDR3 is made up of 11 amino acids.

This clone was counted a single time. The chain couples TRBV4-2 to TRBJ2-2; 7 bases are a match to TRBD1. The V and J ends lost 7 bases and 4 bases, in that order; junction bases with no gene match: 15. Germline V lookup: CDR1 LGHNA, CDR2 YNFKEQ. This CDR3 is 17 amino acids long. For the CDR3, the DNA is TGTGCCAGCAAGCCCCGTGACCAGGGGGTAATCACCGGGGAGCTGTTTTTT. Translation: CASKPRDQGVITGELFF.

The chain joins TRBV5-6 to TRBJ1-2, with TRBD1 matching 7 bases. This CDR3 has 13 residues. Germline V gene lookup returns CDR1 SGHDT and CDR2 YYEEEE. The J segment lost 4 bases and the V segment lost 1 base, leaving 1 base of the junction unmatched. CDR3 loop: CASSLQGGYGYTF. DNA for the CDR3: TGTGCCAGCAGCTTGCAGGGGGGCTATGGCTACACCTTC.

This sequence joins TRBV28 and TRBJ2-1, with 9 bases lining up with TRBD2. With 6 bases clipped from V and 8 bases from J, the junction kept 8 bases outside the gene matches. Germline-derived CDR1 and CDR2 are MDHEN and SYDVKM. The length of the CDR3 is 14 residues. CDR3 DNA: TGTGCCAGCAGCATAGCGGGGGTCTGGGATGAGCAGTTCTTC. This sequence encodes CASSIAGVWDEQFF.

The CDR3 is CASSSGVVNTEAFF. For the CDR3, the DNA is TGTGCCAGCAGCTCTGGAGTCGTGAACACTGAAGCTTTCTTT. The chain uses TRBV7-9 and TRBJ1-1; D unclear. The length of the CDR3 is 14 residues. CDR1 is SEHNR, CDR2 FQNEAQ, per germline (reference sequence). The V gene lost 4 bases and the J gene lost 0 bases, with 9 bases spanning the gap.

CDR3 sequence (DNA): TGTGCCAGCCATAAGGGCGGACGGGGTCAGCCCCAGCATTTT. Translating it yields CASHKGGRGQPQHF. V usage is TRBV21-1 and J usage is TRBJ1-5. TRBV21-1 is a pseudogene locus. The CDR3 is 14 residues long.

The V and J genes are TRBV19 and TRBJ2-1; D unclear. The CDR3 spans 12 residues. Germline V CDR1 and CDR2: LNHDA, SQIVND (reference sequence). Trimming removed 4 bases at V and 8 bases at J, with 9 bases between. CDR3 residues: CASSSNFHEQFF. Written as DNA, the CDR3 is TGTGCCAGTAGTAGTAACTTCCATGAGCAGTTCTTC.

Regarding this clone: Other DNA sequences of this sample code for an identical CDR3. V usage is TRBV19 and J usage is TRBJ2-1; TRBD1 might be the D (5 bases). The CDR3 consists of 13 residues. The V end lost 1 base, the J end lost 7 bases, and 8 bases lay between the germline ends. Germline V gene data show CDR1 as LNHDA and CDR2 as SQIVND (reference sequence). The CDR3 loop reads CASSIGGRNEQFF. Here the CDR3 DNA reads TGTGCCAGTAGTATAGGGGGCAGGAATGAGCAGTTCTTC.

The rearrangement links TRBV28 to TRBJ1-1; D remains unclear. Trimming removed 8 bases from V and 4 bases from J, with 11 bases in between. The CDR3 covers 12 residues. Germline loops: CDR1 MDHEN, CDR2 SYDVKM. CDR3 DNA: TGTGCCAGCGGGCTACAGTTCACTGAAGCTTTCTTT. Its translation is CASGLQFTEAFF.

The CDR3 sequence: CASWYGGARTEAFF. The DNA for the CDR3 is TGTGCCAGCTGGTACGGAGGGGCGAGGACTGAAGCTTTCTTT. V is TRBV6-5 and J is TRBJ1-1; a possible D gene is TRBD1 (5 bases). Between the trimmed V and J ends, which lost 8 bases and 5 bases, there was a span of 18 bases. Germline CDR1 reads MNHEY; CDR2 reads SVGAGI. This CDR3 is built from 14 residues.

Comment on this clone: In the same sample, other DNA sequences code for this CDR3. This chain connects TRBV15 to TRBJ1-1; D ambiguous. V lost 0 bases, J lost 2 bases, and 4 bases lay in between. CDR3 size: 13 residues. The germline V gene has CDR1 LNHNV and CDR2 YYDKDF (reference sequence). CDR3 amino acids: CATSRDLNTEAFF. The CDR3 bases are TGTGCCACCAGCAGAGATCTAAACACTGAAGCTTTCTTT.

This chain links TRBV10-1 with TRBJ1-1; 8 positions match TRBD1. The CDR3 extends over 13 amino acids. The V gene's germline CDR1 is WNHNN and CDR2 SYGVQD (reference sequence). Losses at the gene ends were 7 bases for V and 5 bases for J; bases not matched to a gene: 6. CDR3 bases: TGCGCCAGCAAATCACAGGGGGATACTGAAGCTTTCTTT. Its protein is CASKSQGDTEAFF.